Listed below are T cell receptor beta chains from one sample, sequenced in a study of blood T cell repertoires in COVID-19. Method: immunoSEQ multiplex PCR; TCRdb's copy keeps in-frame clones and lacks some. Among roughly 210,000 clones listed, around 90% were seen once. The sample comprised peripheral blood. These receptors all stem from a man between 70 and 80 years old with acute or convalescent COVID-19. Each CDR3 is given with its conserved first and last residue. D genes are given only for firm matches. Clone size is not always given. Where it is, it says once, few, many or a class for expanded clones.

clone_size,v_call,j_call,d_call,cdr3_aa,cdr3_nt
NA,TRBV12-5,TRBJ2-2,TRBD1,CASGEGQVDTGELFF,TGTGCTAGTGGGGAGGGACAGGTGGACACCGGGGAGCTGTTTTTT
NA,TRBV5-6,TRBJ1-5,TRBD1,CASSLAAGGSNQPQHF,TGTGCCAGCAGCTTGGCCGCAGGGGGTAGCAATCAGCCCCAGCATTTT
NA,TRBV6-5,TRBJ2-1,NA,CASSYLPSDEQFF,TGTGCCAGCAGTTATCTTCCTAGCGATGAGCAGTTCTTC
NA,TRBV23-1,TRBJ2-6,NA,CASSQSPRQYPASGANVLTF,TGCGCCAGCAGTCAATCCCCCAGACAGTACCCTGCCTCTGGGGCCAACGTCCTGACTTTC
NA,TRBV18,TRBJ1-3,NA,CASSLGGEAGNTIYF,TGTGCCAGCTCCCTTGGCGGGGAAGCTGGAAACACCATATATTTT
once,TRBV7-9,TRBJ2-1,TRBD1,CASSLGLGQPSYNEQFF,TGTGCCAGCAGCTTAGGCCTGGGACAGCCCTCCTACAATGAGCAGTTCTTC
once,TRBV7-2,TRBJ2-1,TRBD2,CASSADLGEGFF,TGTGCCAGCAGCGCAGACCTCGGGGAGGGGTTCTTC
NA,TRBV28,TRBJ1-1,NA,CASRSTGGAAFF,TGTGCCAGCAGGTCGACCGGGGGAGCAGCTTTCTTT
NA,TRBV15,TRBJ1-5,NA,CATSRDPGGNQPQHF,TGTGCCACCAGCAGAGATCCGGGGGGCAATCAGCCCCAGCATTTT
NA,TRBV7-9,TRBJ2-7,TRBD2,CASSLGLAGPYEQYF,TGTGCCAGCAGCTTGGGACTAGCGGGACCTTACGAGCAGTACTTC
NA,TRBV30,TRBJ1-1,NA,CAWSVLQGVTEAFF,TGTGCCTGGAGTGTACTACAGGGTGTCACTGAAGCTTTCTTT
once,TRBV25-1,TRBJ2-7,TRBD1,CASRAGQGITYEQYF,TGTGCCAGCAGGGCTGGACAGGGGATTACCTACGAGCAGTACTTC
few,TRBV4-3,TRBJ2-4,NA,CASSQDQRFSDIQYF,TGCGCCAGCAGCCAAGATCAGAGGTTTTCAGACATTCAGTACTTC
NA,TRBV4-3,TRBJ2-7,NA,CASSQSPSAGTLYEQYF,TGCGCCAGCAGCCAGTCCCCTTCGGCGGGAACCCTCTACGAGCAGTACTTC
NA,TRBV19,TRBJ1-2,NA,CASSTDYGYTF,TGTGCCAGTAGTACGGACTATGGCTACACCTTC
NA,TRBV7-2,TRBJ2-7,NA,CASSLGRGGYEQYF,TGTGCCAGCAGCTTAGGTCGTGGCGGCTACGAGCAGTACTTC
NA,TRBV14,TRBJ2-7,NA,CASGKTGGYEQYF,TGTGCCAGCGGAAAAACAGGTGGCTACGAGCAGTACTTC
NA,TRBV30,TRBJ1-1,TRBD1,CAWSLGTGNTEAFF,TGTGCCTGGAGTCTAGGGACAGGGAACACTGAAGCTTTCTTT
NA,TRBV27,TRBJ2-1,TRBD2,CASSLWSSGDYNEQFF,TGTGCCAGCAGTTTATGGTCTAGCGGGGACTACAATGAGCAGTTCTTC
few,TRBV28,TRBJ1-6,TRBD1,CASSGTAPRNSPLHF,TGTGCCAGCAGTGGGACAGCCCCTAGGAATTCACCCCTCCACTTT
NA,TRBV3-1/TRBV3-2,TRBJ2-7,TRBD2,CASSQNPSGRTNEQYF,TGTGCCAGCAGCCAGAACCCTAGCGGGAGGACTAACGAGCAGTACTTC
NA,TRBV6-2/TRBV6-3,TRBJ2-7,NA,CASSQTRERRSYEQYF,TGTGCCAGCAGTCAAACCAGGGAAAGGCGCTCCTACGAGCAGTACTTC